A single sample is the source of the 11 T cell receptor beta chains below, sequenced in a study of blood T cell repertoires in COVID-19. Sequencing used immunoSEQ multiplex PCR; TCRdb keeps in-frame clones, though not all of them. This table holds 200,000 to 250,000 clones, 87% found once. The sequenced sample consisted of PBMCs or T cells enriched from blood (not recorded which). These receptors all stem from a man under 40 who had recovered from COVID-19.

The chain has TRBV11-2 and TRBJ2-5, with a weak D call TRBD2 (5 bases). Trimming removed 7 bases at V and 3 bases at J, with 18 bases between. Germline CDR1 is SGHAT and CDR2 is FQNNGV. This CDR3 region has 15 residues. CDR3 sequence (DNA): TGTGCCAGCACGATTGGGCTAGCAGGTGAAGAGACCCAGTACTTC. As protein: CASTIGLAGEETQYF.

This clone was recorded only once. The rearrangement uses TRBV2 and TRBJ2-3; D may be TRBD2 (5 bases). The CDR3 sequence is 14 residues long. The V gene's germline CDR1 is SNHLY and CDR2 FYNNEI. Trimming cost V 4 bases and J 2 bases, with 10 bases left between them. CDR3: CASSVRLATDTQYF. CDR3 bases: TGTGCCAGCAGTGTTCGGCTAGCCACAGATACGCAGTATTTT.

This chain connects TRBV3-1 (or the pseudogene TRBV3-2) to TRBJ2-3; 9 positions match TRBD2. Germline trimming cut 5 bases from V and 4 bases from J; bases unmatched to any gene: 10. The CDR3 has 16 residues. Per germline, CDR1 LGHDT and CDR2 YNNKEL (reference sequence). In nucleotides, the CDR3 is TGTGCCAGCAGCAAACTAGCGGGTGCTGGGGCAGATACGCAGTATTTT. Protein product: CASSKLAGAGADTQYF.

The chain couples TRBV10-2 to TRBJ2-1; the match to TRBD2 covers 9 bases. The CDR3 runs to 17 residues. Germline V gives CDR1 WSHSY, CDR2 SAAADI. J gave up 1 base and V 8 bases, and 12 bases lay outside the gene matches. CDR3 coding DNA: TGCGCCAGCTCAGGAAGGGGTAGCGGGAGTTCCTACAATGAGCAGTTCTTC. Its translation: CASSGRGSGSSYNEQFF.

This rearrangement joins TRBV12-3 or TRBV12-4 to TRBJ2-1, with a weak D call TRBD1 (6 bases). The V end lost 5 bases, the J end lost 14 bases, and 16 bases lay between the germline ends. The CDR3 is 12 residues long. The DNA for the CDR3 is TGTGCCAGCAGTGTAAACAGGGAAAACGAGTTCTTC. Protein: CASSVNRENEFF.

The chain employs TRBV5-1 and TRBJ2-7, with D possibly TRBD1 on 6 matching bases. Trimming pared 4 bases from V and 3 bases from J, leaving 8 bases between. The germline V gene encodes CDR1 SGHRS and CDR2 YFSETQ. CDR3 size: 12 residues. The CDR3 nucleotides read TGCGCCAGCAGCCAGGACAGCTACGAGCAGTACTTC. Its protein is CASSQDSYEQYF.

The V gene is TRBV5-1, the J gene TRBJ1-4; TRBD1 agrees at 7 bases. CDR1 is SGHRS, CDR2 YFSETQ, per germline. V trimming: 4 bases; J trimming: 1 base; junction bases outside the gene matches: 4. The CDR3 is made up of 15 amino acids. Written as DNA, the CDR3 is TGCGCCAGCAGCCCGAGACAGGGAACTAATGAAAAACTGTTTTTT. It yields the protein CASSPRQGTNEKLFF.

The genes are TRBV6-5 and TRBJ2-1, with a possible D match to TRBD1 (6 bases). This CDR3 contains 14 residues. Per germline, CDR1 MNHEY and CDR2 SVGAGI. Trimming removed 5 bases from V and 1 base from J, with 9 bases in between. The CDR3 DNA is TGTGCCAGCAGTCCGGGACAATCCTACAATGAGCAGTTCTTC. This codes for CASSPGQSYNEQFF.

This CDR3 is CASSQEVLRTVRAEQYF. The CDR3 coding sequence is TGCGCCAGCAGCCAAGAAGTATTGAGGACAGTTCGGGCCGAGCAGTACTTC. The V and J genes are TRBV4-1 and TRBJ2-7; D may be TRBD1 (6 bases). V was clipped by 0 bases and J by 6 bases, with 21 bases between them. There are 17 residues in the CDR3. CDR1 and CDR2 from the germline V gene are MGHRA and YSYEKL.

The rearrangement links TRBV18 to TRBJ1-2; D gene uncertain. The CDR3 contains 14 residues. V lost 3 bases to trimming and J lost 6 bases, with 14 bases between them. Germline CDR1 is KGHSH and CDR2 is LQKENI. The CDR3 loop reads CASSPGNTGDGYTF. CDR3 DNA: TGTGCCAGCTCACCGGGCAATACCGGGGATGGCTACACCTTC.

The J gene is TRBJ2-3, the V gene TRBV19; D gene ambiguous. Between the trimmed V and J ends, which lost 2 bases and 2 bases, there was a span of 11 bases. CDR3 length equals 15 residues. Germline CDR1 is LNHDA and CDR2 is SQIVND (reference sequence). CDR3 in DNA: TGTGCCAGTAGTATAACTACTTCTTACACAGATACGCAGTATTTT. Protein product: CASSITTSYTDTQYF.